The clone carrying this T cell receptor (beta chain) was detected many times. Its antigen is currently unknown. These data are taken from a study of T cells after yellow fever vaccination. At the level of the study: The fractions with low cell numbers were processed using SMART-Seq v4 Ultra Low Input. Overall study results and limits: Re-detected after boosting: most primary clones, more than 95% of CD4 and about 85% of CD8. From the bulk population, abundant clonotypes could contaminate and appear within FACS-sorted repertoires.

Researchers made TCR cDNA using 5'RACE template switching, and this step added a universal primer site and UMIs. TCRdb re-analysed the 5' RACE reads in MiXCR, keeping a single row per CDR3 protein. The sample has about 340,000 distinct CDR3 sequences; 8.5% to 9% are singletons. The V and J ends lost 3 bases and 0 bases respectively, with 12 bases between them. This CDR3 has 16 amino acids. Germline V CDR1 and CDR2: ENHRY, SYGVKD. The gene calls are TRBV10-3 and TRBJ2-1; D gene ambiguous. This clonotype was obtained from a man between 18 and 29 years old who received the YFV17D yellow fever vaccine. The material sequenced was PBMCs, taken on the day of the first yellow fever vaccination. CDR3 region: CAISEGKQSSYNEQFF. CDR3 DNA sequence: TGTGCCATCAGTGAAGGAAAGCAGAGCTCCTACAATGAGCAGTTCTTC.